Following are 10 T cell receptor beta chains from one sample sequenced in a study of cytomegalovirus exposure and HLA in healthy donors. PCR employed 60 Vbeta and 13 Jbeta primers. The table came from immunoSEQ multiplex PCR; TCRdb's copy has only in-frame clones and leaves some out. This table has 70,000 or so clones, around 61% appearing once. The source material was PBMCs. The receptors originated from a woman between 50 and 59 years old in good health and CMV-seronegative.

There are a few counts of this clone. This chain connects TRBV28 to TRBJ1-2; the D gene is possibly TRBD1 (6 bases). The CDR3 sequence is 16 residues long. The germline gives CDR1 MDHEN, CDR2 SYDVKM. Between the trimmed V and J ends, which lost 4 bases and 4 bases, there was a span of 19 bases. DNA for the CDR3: TGTGCCAGCAGTTCCCAGGGGCCTGGGAGGGCCTATGGCTACACCTTC. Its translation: CASSSQGPGRAYGYTF.

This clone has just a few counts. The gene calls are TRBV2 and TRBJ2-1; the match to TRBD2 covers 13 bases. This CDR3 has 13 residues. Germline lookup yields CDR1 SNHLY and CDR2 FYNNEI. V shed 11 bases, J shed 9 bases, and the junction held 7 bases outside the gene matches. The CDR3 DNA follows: TGTGCCGGGGGACTAGCGGGATATGGTGAGCAGTTCTTC. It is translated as CAGGLAGYGEQFF.

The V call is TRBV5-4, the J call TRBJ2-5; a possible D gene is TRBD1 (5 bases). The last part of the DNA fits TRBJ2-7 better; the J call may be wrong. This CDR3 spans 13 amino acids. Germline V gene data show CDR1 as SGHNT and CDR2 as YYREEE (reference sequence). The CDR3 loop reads CASSLEGNGEQYF. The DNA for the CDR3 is TGTGCCAGCAGCTTGGAGGGGAACGGCGAGCAGTACTTC.

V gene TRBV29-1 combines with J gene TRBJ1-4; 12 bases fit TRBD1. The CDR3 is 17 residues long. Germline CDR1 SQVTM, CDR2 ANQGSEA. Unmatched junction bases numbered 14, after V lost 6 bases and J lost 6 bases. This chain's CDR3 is CSVPSGTGGREDEKLFF. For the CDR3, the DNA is TGCAGCGTCCCTTCCGGGACAGGGGGCCGTGAAGATGAAAAACTGTTTTTT.

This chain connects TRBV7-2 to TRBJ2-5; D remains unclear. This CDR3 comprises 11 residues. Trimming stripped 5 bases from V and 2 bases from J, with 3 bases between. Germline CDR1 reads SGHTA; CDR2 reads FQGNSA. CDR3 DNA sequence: TGTGCCAGCAGCCCTCAAGAGACCCAGTACTTC. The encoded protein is CASSPQETQYF.

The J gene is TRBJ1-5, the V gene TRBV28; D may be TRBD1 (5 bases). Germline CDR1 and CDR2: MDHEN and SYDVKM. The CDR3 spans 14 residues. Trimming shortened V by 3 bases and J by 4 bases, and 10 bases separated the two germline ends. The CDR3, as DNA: TGTGCCAGCAGTTTGGGCAGGGTGAATCAGCCCCAGCATTTT. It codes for CASSLGRVNQPQHF.

The CDR3 protein is CSSSGRAFNEQFF. The CDR3, as DNA: TGTTCCTCTAGCGGGAGGGCCTTTAATGAGCAGTTCTTC. The chain uses TRBV19 and TRBJ2-1, with TRBD2 matching 12 bases. This CDR3 region has 13 residues. Germline CDR1 reads LNHDA; CDR2 reads SQIVND (reference sequence).

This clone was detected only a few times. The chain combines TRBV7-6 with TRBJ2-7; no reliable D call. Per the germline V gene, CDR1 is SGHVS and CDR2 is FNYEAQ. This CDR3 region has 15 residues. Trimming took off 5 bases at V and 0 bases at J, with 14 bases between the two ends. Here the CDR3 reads CASSLRSASSYEQYF. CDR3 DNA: TGTGCCAGCAGCCTGAGATCAGCTAGCTCCTACGAGCAGTACTTC.

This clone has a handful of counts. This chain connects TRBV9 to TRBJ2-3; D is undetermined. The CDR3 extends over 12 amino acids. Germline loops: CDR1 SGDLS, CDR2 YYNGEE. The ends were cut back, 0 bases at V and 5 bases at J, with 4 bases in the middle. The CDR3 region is CASSVGIDTQYF. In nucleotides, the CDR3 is TGTGCCAGCAGCGTAGGTATAGATACGCAGTATTTT.

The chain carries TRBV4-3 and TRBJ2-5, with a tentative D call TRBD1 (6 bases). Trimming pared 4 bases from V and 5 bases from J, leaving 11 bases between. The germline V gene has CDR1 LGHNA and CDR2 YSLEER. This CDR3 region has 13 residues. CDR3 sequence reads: CASSLGRGETQYF. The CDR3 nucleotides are TGCGCCAGCAGCCTAGGCAGGGGTGAGACCCAGTACTTC.